Following are 15 T cell receptor beta chains from one sample sequenced in a study of T-cell memory formation after mild COVID-19. TCRdb passed the 5' RACE reads through MiXCR, listing each CDR3 protein once. The sample has more than 300,000 distinct CDR3 sequences; roughly 15% are singletons. Sequenced material: PBMCs or a T cell subset sorted from them (not recorded which). The receptors come from a man aged 18 to 30 who had mild COVID-19 (a few samples of this study predate the infection). Cell type and time point are not known.

This clonotype was counted only a few times. CDR3 nucleotides: TGTGCCAGCAGCGACAGGGGTTATCAGCCCCAGCATTTT. Amino acids: CASSDRGYQPQHF. The chain has TRBV5-6 and TRBJ1-5; 8 nucleotides align to TRBD1. The V segment lost 4 bases and the J segment 5 bases; nucleotides outside the gene matches: 2. The CDR3 contains 13 residues. Per the germline V gene, CDR1 is SGHDT and CDR2 is YYEEEE.

This clonotype came up many times. The rearrangement links TRBV28 to TRBJ1-5; 9 bases fit TRBD1. This CDR3 region has 14 residues. The J segment lost 4 bases and the V segment lost 6 bases, leaving 4 bases of the junction unmatched. Per the germline V gene, CDR1 is MDHEN and CDR2 is SYDVKM. CDR3 sequence: CASRAQGANQPQHF. The CDR3 coding sequence is TGTGCCAGCAGAGCACAGGGGGCAAATCAGCCCCAGCATTTT.

The chain joins TRBV7-9 to TRBJ2-3; D is possibly TRBD2 (5 bases). V gave up 4 bases and J gave up 2 bases, with 28 bases separating them. The CDR3 extends over 20 amino acids. Germline V gives CDR1 SEHNR, CDR2 FQNEAQ (reference sequence). CDR3: CASSSSIRVDSRVHTDTQYF. The CDR3 nucleotides read TGTGCCAGCAGCTCATCGATACGGGTCGACTCGCGGGTGCACACAGATACGCAGTATTTT.

This clonotype was found a few times. The J gene is TRBJ1-2, the V gene TRBV29-1, with unresolved D. The CDR3 is 12 amino acids. Trimming stripped 0 bases from V and 3 bases from J, with 5 bases between. The germline V gene has CDR1 SQVTM and CDR2 ANQGSEA. CDR3 sequence: CSVEESYYGYTF. The CDR3 coding sequence is TGCAGCGTTGAAGAGTCGTACTATGGCTACACCTTC.

The chain combines TRBV7-6 with TRBJ2-3; 8 bases match TRBD1. Trimming took 6 bases from V and 4 from J; bases not matched to a gene: 6. The germline CDR1 and CDR2 sequences are SGHVS and FNYEAQ. CDR3 length equals 14 residues. The CDR3: CASSHRGSADTQYF. The CDR3 region has the DNA TGTGCCAGCAGTCACAGGGGGAGCGCAGATACGCAGTATTTT.

This clonotype was found a few times. The CDR3 is CASSQDYRATQYF. The CDR3 DNA reads as TGTGCCAGCAGCCAAGATTACAGGGCCACGCAGTATTTT. This sequence joins TRBV3-1 and TRBJ2-3; a possible D gene is TRBD1 (6 bases). V was shortened by 0 bases and J by 9 bases, with 10 bases between the two germline ends. This CDR3 is 13 amino acids long. CDR1 is LGHDT and CDR2 is YNNKEL in the germline V gene (reference sequence).

This sequence joins TRBV5-1 and TRBJ2-1, with D uncertain. V was cut by 0 bases and J by 0 bases, with 7 bases left in between. This CDR3 is 15 amino acids long. The germline V gene encodes CDR1 SGHRS and CDR2 YFSETQ. CDR3 sequence: CASSLAGDSYNEQFF. The CDR3 DNA follows: TGCGCCAGCAGCTTGGCAGGAGACTCCTACAATGAGCAGTTCTTC.

A few counts support this clonotype. The rearrangement joins TRBV2 to TRBJ2-1; 12 bases are a match to TRBD2. CDR1 is SNHLY, CDR2 FYNNEI, per germline. The CDR3 consists of 15 residues. J gave up 10 bases and V 5 bases, and 9 bases lay outside the gene matches. The CDR3 here is CASSSSSGGAGEQFF. The CDR3 coding sequence is TGTGCCAGCAGTTCCTCTAGCGGGGGGGCAGGAGAGCAGTTCTTC.

This clonotype was found a few times. The chain is built from TRBV6-5 and TRBJ1-1; 7 bases match TRBD1. This CDR3 has 13 residues. After removal of 5 bases from V and 11 bases from J, the junction contained 11 bases not matched to a gene. The germline CDR1 and CDR2 sequences are MNHEY and SVGAGI. CDR3 loop: CASSASEGAKAFF. The CDR3 DNA reads as TGTGCCAGCAGTGCCAGTGAGGGGGCCAAGGCTTTCTTT.

This clonotype was detected only a few times. This rearrangement joins TRBV7-2 to TRBJ2-6; D remains ambiguous. V lost 1 base and J 0 bases, leaving 4 bases between the germline ends. The germline V gene has CDR1 SGHTA and CDR2 FQGNSA. This CDR3 contains 15 residues. The CDR3: CASSLVASGANVLTF. DNA for the CDR3: TGTGCCAGCAGCTTAGTGGCCTCTGGGGCCAACGTCCTGACTTTC.

This clonotype came up many times. CDR3: CASRTFSSYNEQFF. The DNA for the CDR3 is TGTGCCAGCAGGACCTTCAGCTCCTACAATGAGCAGTTCTTC. This chain links TRBV5-5 with TRBJ2-1; no reliable D call. CDR1 and CDR2 from the germline V gene are SGHKS and YYEKEE (reference sequence). Trimming left V 5 bases short and J 0 bases short, with 9 bases between. This CDR3 is built from 14 residues.

This clonotype was counted between two and nine times. V gene TRBV7-8 combines with J gene TRBJ2-5; TRBD2 might be the D (6 bases). Trimming took 6 bases from V and 5 from J, leaving 22 bases between them. The germline V gene encodes CDR1 SGHVS and CDR2 FQNEAQ. The CDR3 runs 16 residues. DNA for the CDR3: TGTGCCAGCAGTTGGCGCCGGGGGTTGAGTCAGGAGACCCAGTACTTC. Protein product: CASSWRRGLSQETQYF.

The chain uses TRBV12-5 and TRBJ1-1; D possibly corresponds to TRBD1 (6 bases). This CDR3 comprises 14 residues. V was cut by 1 base and J by 1 base, with 7 bases left in between. Germline values: CDR1 LGHNT, CDR2 FRNRAP. As DNA, the CDR3 is TGTGCTAGTGGTTTGGAAGGGGGGAACACTGAAGCTTTCTTT. This codes for CASGLEGGNTEAFF.

At least ten counts were recorded for this clonotype. The gene calls are TRBV19 and TRBJ1-5, with D unresolved. Between the trimmed V and J ends, which lost 6 bases and 5 bases, there was a span of 11 bases. This CDR3 has 13 residues. Germline assignment: CDR1 LNHDA and CDR2 SQIVND (reference sequence). The CDR3 sequence is CASRSYSHQPQHF. CDR3 DNA sequence: TGTGCCAGTAGATCATATAGTCATCAGCCCCAGCATTTT.

The chain carries TRBV18 and TRBJ2-7; D unresolved. The germline gives CDR1 KGHSH, CDR2 LQKENI. Trimming removed 2 bases at V and 3 bases at J, with 8 bases between. The CDR3 is 13 residues long. In DNA, the CDR3 is TGTGCCAGCTCACCAGAGACGGACTACGAGCAGTACTTC. Translation: CASSPETDYEQYF.